This TCR beta chain was profiled in a study of metastatic and nonmetastatic thyroid tumors (dated by TCRdb to about 2020). Background on the whole study: For patients with malignant and with benign thyroid disease, the researchers compared repertoires between peripheral blood samples and tumor or nodule tissue samples. The paper's findings and limits, for the study overall: TCR beta diversity was reported as significantly higher in malignant tumors than in benign nodules, in both blood and tumor samples.

No patient had received any treatment before thyroid surgery. Using T-cell receptor beta sequencing, the researchers looked back retrospectively at clinical samples from patients, gathered between about 2011 and 2019. Libraries were built with PCR. The data were produced on an Illumina HiSeq 4000. High-throughput sequencing was used to profile the CDR3 region of the TCR beta-chain in every patient. The study's own analysis went as follows. A classifier to discriminate distant-metastatic papillary thyroid cancer patients was built from CDR3 differences across clinicopathological groups. The Shannon index was used to assess repertoire diversity, and the Morisita-Horn index was used to assess tumor-blood repertoire similarity. TCRdb trimmed public reads at Q25 via fastp, called clones via MiXCR and kept in-frame beta chains. The V and J calls reflect TCRdb's pipeline rather than the authors' work. This sample lists 30,000 to 35,000 clones; approximately 19% were detected once. The ten top clones hold roughly 7% of the sample.

This clone came up many times. Its specific antigen is unknown. No base-level quality is on record; no much larger clone is a single base apart. From V the trimming removes 5 bases and from J it removes 2 bases, while the gene matches leave 8 bases of the junction unaccounted for. For CDR1 and CDR2, the germline V gene (reference sequence) lists GTSNPN and SVGIG. The CDR3 starts with the cysteine, ends with the phenylalanine, and has 14 residues. Just the 42-base CDR3 DNA is kept, in frame starting at base 1. The TCR comes from a female donor with papillary thyroid cancer or a benign thyroid nodule (not recorded which). Some clones in this sample may be carry-over from other donors' samples. Sequenced: blood. In this chain, TRBV30 is recombined with TRBJ2-7; TRBD1 agrees with 8 junctional bases. The bases are TGTGCCTGGGAATCAGGACAGGGCGCCTACGAGCAGTACTTC. Translated, it reads CAWESGQGAYEQYF.